This T cell receptor beta chain was captured by sequencing in a study of CD8 T cells in ankylosing spondylitis. This clonotype was counted many times. V lost 6 bases, J lost 4 bases, and 5 bases stayed unmatched. The CDR3 runs 15 residues. Germline lookup yields CDR1 MDHEN and CDR2 SYDVKM. Quantitative molecular-barcoded 5'-RACE generated the TCR beta libraries. Via MiXCR, TCRdb re-called the 5' RACE reads, giving one row per CDR3 protein. The table records around 75,000 distinct CDR3 sequences, roughly 5% of them present only once. This sequence joins TRBV28 and TRBJ2-3; 12 positions match TRBD2. Sequenced sample: blood, either unsorted or a sorted T cell fraction (not recorded which). The receptor's source is a male donor with ankylosing spondylitis or in good health (not recorded which). The CDR3 DNA follows: TGTGCCAGCAGGTGGACTAGCGGGGCCTCAGATACGCAGTATTTT. Its translation: CASRWTSGASDTQYF. Supplemented by reference TRBV28 and TRBJ2-3, the full variable domain reads DVKVTQSSRYLVKRTGEKVFLECVQDMDHENMFWYRQDPGLGLRLIYFSYDVKMKEKGDIPEGYSVSREKKERFSLILESASTNQTSMYLCASRWTSGASDTQYFGPGTRLTVL.